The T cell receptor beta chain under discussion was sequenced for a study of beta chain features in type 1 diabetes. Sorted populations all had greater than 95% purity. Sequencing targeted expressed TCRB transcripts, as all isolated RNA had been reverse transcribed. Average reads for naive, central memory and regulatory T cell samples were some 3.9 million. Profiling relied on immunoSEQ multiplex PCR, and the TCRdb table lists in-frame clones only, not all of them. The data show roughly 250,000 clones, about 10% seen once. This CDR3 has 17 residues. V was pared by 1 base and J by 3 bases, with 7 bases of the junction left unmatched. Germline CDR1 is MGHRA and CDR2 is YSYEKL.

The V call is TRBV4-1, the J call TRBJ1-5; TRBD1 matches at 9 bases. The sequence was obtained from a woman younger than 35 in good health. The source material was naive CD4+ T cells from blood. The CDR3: CASSQAYRTGDNQPQHF. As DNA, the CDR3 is TGCGCCAGCAGCCAAGCGTATAGGACAGGGGACAATCAGCCCCAGCATTTT.